The clone carrying this TCR beta chain has ten or more counts. Its target is unknown. The sample's time point: newly diagnosed GD, antithyroid drugs for less than 3 months. PBMC RNA was the source of the TCR library. The data originate from a study of regulatory T cells in long-lasting Graves disease. According to the study, TCR beta libraries were built with iRepertoire HTBI primers and CDR3-region Arm-PCR. A single record per CDR3 protein comes from TCRdb applying MiXCR to the multiplex PCR reads. The sample consists of about 540,000 distinct CDR3 sequences, approximately 13% of them appearing once. The CDR3 covers 13 residues. Germline V CDR1 and CDR2: SGHTA, FQGTGA. V gave up 4 bases and J gave up 8 bases, with 12 bases separating them. Study observations and caveats: Comparison showed that persistent patients shared more public clonotypes (roughly 2,500) than new patients (966).

This sample was shared with a second study, whose subject was T cells in Graves' hyperthyroidism and ophthalmopathy. That report notes: A first-round RT-PCR of the TCR CDR3 used the HTBI primer set.

The sequences come from peripheral blood mononuclear cells (PBMCs), collected at new diagnosis, from a patient treated with antithyroid drugs. The sequence derives from a man aged 30 to 45 with Graves disease. This chain links TRBV7-3 with TRBJ2-1; the D is unclear. CDR3 residues: CASSSAPPYEQFF. The CDR3 bases are TGTGCCAGCAGCTCCGCCCCCCCCTATGAGCAGTTCTTC.